This passage covers 3 T cell receptor beta chains from one sample sequenced in a study of T cell repertoires in cytomegalovirus infection. These receptors lack a known antigen. MiXCR, run by TCRdb on the reads, gives a single entry per CDR3 protein. The table lists 550,000 to 850,000 distinct CDR3 sequences, 30% to 40% of them singletons. Material: cultured PBMCs, obtained from culture after CMV antigen stimulation. The receptors originated from a human donor in good health (CMV status not recorded). Some clones in this sample may be carry-over from other donors' samples.

In regard to this clonotype: The junction differs from germline at one of its ends, possibly a read error. The J gene is TRBJ1-5, the V gene TRBV5-3, with D unresolved. TRBV5-3 is an ORF, and what it does is uncertain. The CDR3 spans 15 residues. The CDR3 spells CASSLGYQANQPQHF. The CDR3, as DNA: TGTGCCAGCAGCTTGGGCTATCAGGCCAATCAGCCCCAGCATTTT.

The genes are TRBV28 and TRBJ2-7; 7 nucleotides agree with TRBD2. CDR3 length: 14 residues. The V gene end was trimmed by 5 bases and the J gene end by 1 base; junction bases not matched to a gene: 5. The germline V gene encodes CDR1 MDHEN and CDR2 SYDVKM. CDR3 nucleotide sequence: TGTGCCAGCAGTCTATATAGCGGGTCCTACGAGCAGTACTTC. This sequence encodes CASSLYSGSYEQYF.

The genes are TRBV12-3 or TRBV12-4 and TRBJ1-1; D gene ambiguous. V lost 3 bases and J 4 bases, leaving 9 bases between the germline ends. This CDR3 is built from 13 residues. CDR3 DNA sequence: TGTGCCAGCAGTTTTGGGGTTCCCACTGAAGCTTTCTTT. This encodes CASSFGVPTEAFF.